The 28 T cell receptor beta chains listed next were all sequenced from one sample in a study of shared clonotypes between healthy human individuals (dated by TCRdb to 2019 to 2021). Library preparation employed the immunoSEQ multiplex PCR assay. Imported from immuneACCESS, the table was reduced by TCRdb to in-frame sequences with V and J called. These copies leave out some clones; in studies compared against another copy, an unresolved V gene accounts for under half, and the cause of the remainder is not known. This sample is represented by under 1,100,000 clones; roughly 75% of them were singletons. Jointly, the top ten make up nearly 1.5% of the sample. Sequencing input: memory CD4+ T cells sorted from blood. Explained via the paper, the cell subset or site label denotes: CD45RA-negative fraction. These receptors came from a man aged 18 to 29 in good health.

Remarks on this clone: The same CDR3 is also encoded by other DNA sequences in this sample. The chain couples TRBV5-1 to TRBJ1-1; 8 bases fit TRBD1. This CDR3 spans 14 amino acids. The J segment lost 1 base and the V segment lost 4 bases, leaving 3 bases of the junction unmatched. Germline lookup yields CDR1 SGHRS and CDR2 YFSETQ. The CDR3 sequence is CASSRDRGNTEAFF. The DNA for the CDR3 is TGCGCCAGCAGCCGCGACAGGGGGAACACTGAAGCTTTCTTT.

Only one count was recorded for this clone. The genes are TRBV19 and TRBJ1-2; D might be TRBD1 (6 bases). Between the trimmed V and J ends, which lost 5 bases and 0 bases, there was a span of 13 bases. The CDR3 consists of 15 residues. Germline V CDR1 and CDR2: LNHDA, SQIVND (reference sequence). The CDR3 DNA follows: TGTGCCAGTAGTCGGGGGCAGCCAACTAACTATGGCTACACCTTC. It codes for CASSRGQPTNYGYTF.

The rearrangement uses TRBV5-1 and TRBJ1-2; D is possibly TRBD1 (5 bases). Germline CDR1 reads SGHRS; CDR2 reads YFSETQ. CDR3 length: 16 amino acids. Trimming took 3 bases from V and 2 from J, leaving 17 bases between them. CDR3 sequence reads: CASSSRERGVNYGYTF. The CDR3 DNA reads TGCGCCAGCAGCTCTCGGGAAAGGGGCGTCAACTATGGCTACACCTTC.

The chain uses TRBV18 and TRBJ1-1; 7 bases align to TRBD1. There are 13 residues in the CDR3. The junction had 6 bases not matched to a gene; V was cut back by 6 bases and J by 5 bases. Germline V lookup: CDR1 KGHSH, CDR2 LQKENI. The CDR3 loop reads CASSPTGSTEAFF. CDR3 in DNA: TGTGCCAGCTCCCCGACAGGGAGTACTGAAGCTTTCTTT.

The V call is TRBV11-2, the J call TRBJ1-6; D ambiguous. The CDR3 is 18 residues long. V shed 2 bases and J shed 0 bases, with 14 bases lying between them. Germline V gene lookup returns CDR1 SGHAT and CDR2 FQNNGV. CDR3 sequence reads: CASSLLSGLSSYNSPLHF. CDR3 DNA sequence: TGTGCCAGCAGCTTATTAAGTGGCCTCAGCTCCTATAATTCACCCCTCCACTTT.

V usage is TRBV6-5 and J usage is TRBJ2-5; 10 bases fit TRBD2. There are 14 residues in the CDR3. The V segment lost 6 bases and the J segment 5 bases; nucleotides outside the gene matches: 6. Germline V gene lookup returns CDR1 MNHEY and CDR2 SVGAGI. The CDR3 sequence is CASSPTSGLETQYF. CDR3 DNA sequence: TGTGCCAGCAGCCCGACTAGCGGGTTGGAGACCCAGTACTTC.

This clone was picked up many times. The chain employs TRBV5-1 and TRBJ1-4; no clear D gene. Germline V lookup: CDR1 SGHRS, CDR2 YFSETQ. The CDR3 is made up of 15 amino acids. Trimming removed 4 bases from V and 6 bases from J, with 16 bases in between. This CDR3 is CASSPGWAFDEKLFF. The DNA of the CDR3 is TGCGCCAGCAGCCCGGGATGGGCTTTCGATGAAAAACTGTTTTTT.

This clone appeared once. The gene calls are TRBV6-5 and TRBJ1-4; D not resolved. The CDR3 extends over 13 amino acids. Germline CDR1 MNHEY, CDR2 SVGAGI. V was trimmed by 4 bases and J by 6 bases, leaving 9 bases between them. In nucleotides, the CDR3 is TGTGCCAGCAGTTCCCCCCCGTATGAAAAACTGTTTTTT. Translated, it gives CASSSPPYEKLFF.

This clone was observed once. This sequence joins TRBV30 and TRBJ1-2, with D uncertain. V was pared by 5 bases and J by 5 bases, with 21 bases between. This CDR3 region has 15 residues. The V gene's germline CDR1 is GTSNPN and CDR2 SVGIG (reference sequence). The CDR3 loop reads CAWFLPAGSVYGYTF. DNA of the CDR3: TGTGCCTGGTTTTTGCCGGCGGGGTCGGTTTATGGCTACACCTTC.

This clone was counted a single time. This sequence joins TRBV21-1 and TRBJ2-1; the D call of TRBD1 is as the table states it, not checked on the DNA. TRBV21-1 is a known pseudogene. The CDR3 length is 16 residues. As DNA, the CDR3 is TGTGCCAGCAGCCCCAGGGGGACAGGGATATACAATGAGCAGTTCTTC. Translated, it gives CASSPRGTGIYNEQFF.

The rearrangement links TRBV2 to TRBJ1-6; D is possibly TRBD1 (6 bases). Germline V gene sequence: CDR1 SNHLY, CDR2 FYNNEI. This CDR3 contains 14 residues. The V end lost 3 bases, the J end lost 10 bases, and 13 bases lay between the germline ends. The CDR3 DNA is TGTGCCAGCAGTGACAGGGGCGGCACGTCACCCCTCCACTTT. It specifies CASSDRGGTSPLHF.

This chain links TRBV7-8 with TRBJ2-1; D may be TRBD1 or TRBD2 (5 bases each). This CDR3 is 14 amino acids long. Germline lookup yields CDR1 SGHVS and CDR2 FQNEAQ. The V gene lost 3 bases and the J gene lost 6 bases, with 12 bases spanning the gap. CDR3 loop: CASSLELGGNEQFF. CDR3 nucleotides: TGTGCCAGCAGCTTGGAGCTTGGGGGCAATGAGCAGTTCTTC. Together with reference TRBV7-8 and TRBJ2-1, the CDR3 gives the full variable domain: GAGVSQSPRYKVAKRGQDVALRCDPISGHVSLFWYQQALGQGPEFLTYFQNEAQLDKSGLPSDRFFAERPEGSVSTLKIQRTQQEDSAVYLCASSLELGGNEQFFGPGTRLTVL.

This sequence joins TRBV11-3 and TRBJ2-2, with D possibly TRBD2 on 6 matching bases. The germline V gene has CDR1 SGHNT and CDR2 YENEEA. Trimming took 3 bases from V and 0 from J, leaving 11 bases between them. The CDR3 runs to 16 residues. CDR3 DNA: TGTGCCAGCAGCTTCTCTAGCGCGACGAACACCGGGGAGCTGTTTTTT. Protein: CASSFSSATNTGELFF.

The chain joins TRBV6-1 to TRBJ1-1; the D is unclear. CDR3 length: 13 amino acids. Germline V gene lookup returns CDR1 MNHNS and CDR2 SASEGT. V lost 5 bases and J lost 2, with 9 bases in between. CDR3: CASSLRENTEAFF. The CDR3 region has the DNA TGTGCCAGCAGTCTACGGGAAAACACTGAAGCTTTCTTT.

The chain combines TRBV6-1 with TRBJ2-5; possibly TRBD2 for D (5 bases). V was clipped by 8 bases and J by 3 bases, with 10 bases between them. The CDR3 consists of 12 residues. CDR1 is MNHNS, CDR2 SASEGT, per germline. This CDR3 reads CASSPAEETQYF. CDR3 DNA sequence: TGTGCCAGCTCTCCAGCGGAAGAGACCCAGTACTTC.

The chain carries TRBV2 and TRBJ2-7, with D possibly matching TRBD1 (5 bases). CDR3 length: 11 amino acids. Germline V gene sequence: CDR1 SNHLY, CDR2 FYNNEI. Trimming pared 7 bases from V and 2 bases from J, leaving 6 bases between. The CDR3 loop reads CASKTAYEQYF. CDR3 in DNA: TGTGCCAGCAAGACAGCCTACGAGCAGTACTTC.

The rearrangement uses TRBV10-2 and TRBJ2-4; 7 bases are shared with TRBD2. This CDR3 is 18 amino acids long. CDR1 is WSHSY, CDR2 SAAADI, per germline. V was clipped by 0 bases and J by 0 bases; unmatched bases: 8. CDR3 DNA sequence: TGCGCCAGCAGTGAGTCTCCGGGAGGAATACTAGCCAAAAACATTCAGTACTTC. As protein: CASSESPGGILAKNIQYF.

The CDR3 sequence is CASSVRAESGEKLFF. The CDR3 bases are TGTGCCAGCAGCGTCCGGGCGGAGAGCGGGGAAAAACTGTTTTTT. The chain has TRBV9 and TRBJ1-4; D is unclear. This CDR3 is built from 15 residues. Germline V gene sequence: CDR1 SGDLS, CDR2 YYNGEE. The V end was cut by 2 bases, the J end by 8 bases, with 16 bases between.

The CDR3 DNA reads TGTGCCAGTAGCCTCACGCCACAGGGGCCGGCCGAGCAGTACTTC. It encodes CASSLTPQGPAEQYF. The chain links TRBV19 to TRBJ2-7, with TRBD1 matching 7 bases. There are 15 residues in the CDR3. Germline V gene data show CDR1 as LNHDA and CDR2 as SQIVND (reference sequence). The trim removed 6 bases at V and 6 bases at J, leaving 14 bases unmatched.

This clone has just a few counts. The chain couples TRBV7-2 to TRBJ2-1; 9 nucleotides agree with TRBD2. This CDR3 region has 15 residues. Per the germline V gene, CDR1 is SGHTA and CDR2 is FQGNSA. With 5 bases clipped from V and 3 bases from J, the junction kept 5 bases outside the gene matches. The CDR3 sequence: CASSHASGVYNEQFF. CDR3 nucleotide sequence: TGTGCCAGCAGCCACGCTAGCGGGGTCTACAATGAGCAGTTCTTC.

CDR3 sequence reads: CASRMTGARATDTQYF. CDR3 nucleotide sequence: TGCGCCAGCAGAATGACAGGGGCGAGGGCCACAGATACGCAGTATTTT. The V call is TRBV5-1, the J call TRBJ2-3, with 8 bases aligning to TRBD1. The CDR3 is 16 amino acids. The V gene end was trimmed by 5 bases and the J gene end by 2 bases; junction bases not matched to a gene: 10. In germline, CDR1 is SGHRS, CDR2 YFSETQ.

Details on this clone: Being one base from a much bigger clone, this may be a read error. The sample has other DNA sequences that encode this CDR3 too. This chain uses TRBV6-5 with TRBJ2-5; D is uncertain. The germline CDR1 and CDR2 sequences are MNHEY and SVGAGI. Trimming pared 4 bases from V and 5 bases from J, leaving 5 bases between. The CDR3 consists of 11 residues. This chain's CDR3 is CASSLRETQYF. In DNA, the CDR3 is TGTGCCAGCAGTTTACGGGAGACCCAGTACTTC.

The chain is built from TRBV5-1 and TRBJ1-1; D gene unclear. Trimming left V 0 bases short and J 3 bases short, with 9 bases between. Germline V gene data show CDR1 as SGHRS and CDR2 as YFSETQ. This CDR3 is built from 14 residues. DNA for the CDR3: TGCGCCAGCAGCTTGGACCCGACGTACACTGAAGCTTTCTTT. It yields the protein CASSLDPTYTEAFF.

The chain uses TRBV28 and TRBJ1-2; no clear D. Germline CDR1 and CDR2: MDHEN and SYDVKM. This CDR3 is built from 14 residues. Deletions cut 4 bases from V and 6 bases from J, with 15 bases between. The CDR3 here is CASSSPGSRDGYTF. The DNA for the CDR3 is TGTGCCAGCAGTTCCCCGGGCTCCCGGGATGGCTACACCTTC.

A few counts support this clone. The gene calls are TRBV30 and TRBJ2-7, with 9 bases matching TRBD1. The CDR3 extends over 13 amino acids. The junction had 8 bases not matched to a gene; V was cut back by 4 bases and J by 7 bases. Germline CDR1 reads GTSNPN; CDR2 reads SVGIG (reference sequence). CDR3 loop: CAWNRDRVEEQYF. As DNA, the CDR3 is TGTGCCTGGAACCGGGACAGGGTTGAGGAGCAGTACTTC.

This chain uses TRBV7-2 with TRBJ1-1; D not resolved. Trimming left V 5 bases short and J 0 bases short, with 7 bases between. The CDR3 has 13 amino acids. Germline CDR1 SGHTA, CDR2 FQGNSA. DNA of the CDR3: TGTGCCAGCAGCCGACTGATGAACACTGAAGCTTTCTTT. This gives the protein CASSRLMNTEAFF. Full variable domain (rest looked up from reference TRBV7-2 and TRBJ1-1): GAGVSQSPSNKVTEKGKDVELRCDPISGHTALYWYRQSLGQGLEFLIYFQGNSAPDKSGLPSDRFSAERTGGSVSTLTIQRTQQEDSAVYLCASSRLMNTEAFFGQGTRLTVV.

The V call is TRBV7-2, the J call TRBJ2-1; TRBD1 aligns across 8 bases. CDR3 length: 14 amino acids. Germline-derived CDR1 and CDR2 are SGHTA and FQGNSA. With 3 bases clipped from V and 10 bases from J, the junction kept 8 bases outside the gene matches. The CDR3 DNA follows: TGTGCCAGCAGCTTCGGGGACAGGAATGAGGAGCAGTTCTTC. It translates to CASSFGDRNEEQFF.

The J gene is TRBJ2-1, the V gene TRBV7-9; the D is unclear. Germline V lookup: CDR1 SEHNR, CDR2 FQNEAQ (reference sequence). The CDR3 is 11 amino acids. Trimming pared 5 bases from V and 8 bases from J, leaving 7 bases between. The CDR3: CASSRSDEQFF. The CDR3 coding sequence is TGTGCCAGCAGCCGCAGCGATGAGCAGTTCTTC.